This T cell receptor (beta chain) was profiled in a study of T cell responses to AZD1222 COVID-19 vaccine. As for the study in general: Pooling covered second doses at about 4 or about 12 weeks.

Study findings and constraints: Spike-specific TCR breadth and depth both grew after two AZD1222 doses. White British donors predominated, females outnumbered males, and clonal diversity was possibly underestimated.

With regard to this clone: What it binds is not known.

TCRdb's table, derived via immunoSEQ multiplex PCR, lists solely in-frame clones and lacks some. The table includes 150,000 or so clones, roughly nine tenths detected once. Germline assignment: CDR1 SGHRS and CDR2 YFSETQ. The length of the CDR3 is 20 residues. V lost 3 bases to trimming and J lost 2 bases; unmatched junction nucleotides: 16. The chain couples TRBV5-1 to TRBJ2-5; 13 nucleotides line up with TRBD2. This sequence originates from an adult in good health. The sequencing used peripheral blood, collected on day 0 of AZD1222 vaccination. The CDR3 DNA sequence: TGCGCCAGCAGCTCACGAATGGACGGAGGACTAGCGGGAGAACAAGAGACCCAGTACTTC. This sequence encodes CASSSRMDGGLAGEQETQYF.